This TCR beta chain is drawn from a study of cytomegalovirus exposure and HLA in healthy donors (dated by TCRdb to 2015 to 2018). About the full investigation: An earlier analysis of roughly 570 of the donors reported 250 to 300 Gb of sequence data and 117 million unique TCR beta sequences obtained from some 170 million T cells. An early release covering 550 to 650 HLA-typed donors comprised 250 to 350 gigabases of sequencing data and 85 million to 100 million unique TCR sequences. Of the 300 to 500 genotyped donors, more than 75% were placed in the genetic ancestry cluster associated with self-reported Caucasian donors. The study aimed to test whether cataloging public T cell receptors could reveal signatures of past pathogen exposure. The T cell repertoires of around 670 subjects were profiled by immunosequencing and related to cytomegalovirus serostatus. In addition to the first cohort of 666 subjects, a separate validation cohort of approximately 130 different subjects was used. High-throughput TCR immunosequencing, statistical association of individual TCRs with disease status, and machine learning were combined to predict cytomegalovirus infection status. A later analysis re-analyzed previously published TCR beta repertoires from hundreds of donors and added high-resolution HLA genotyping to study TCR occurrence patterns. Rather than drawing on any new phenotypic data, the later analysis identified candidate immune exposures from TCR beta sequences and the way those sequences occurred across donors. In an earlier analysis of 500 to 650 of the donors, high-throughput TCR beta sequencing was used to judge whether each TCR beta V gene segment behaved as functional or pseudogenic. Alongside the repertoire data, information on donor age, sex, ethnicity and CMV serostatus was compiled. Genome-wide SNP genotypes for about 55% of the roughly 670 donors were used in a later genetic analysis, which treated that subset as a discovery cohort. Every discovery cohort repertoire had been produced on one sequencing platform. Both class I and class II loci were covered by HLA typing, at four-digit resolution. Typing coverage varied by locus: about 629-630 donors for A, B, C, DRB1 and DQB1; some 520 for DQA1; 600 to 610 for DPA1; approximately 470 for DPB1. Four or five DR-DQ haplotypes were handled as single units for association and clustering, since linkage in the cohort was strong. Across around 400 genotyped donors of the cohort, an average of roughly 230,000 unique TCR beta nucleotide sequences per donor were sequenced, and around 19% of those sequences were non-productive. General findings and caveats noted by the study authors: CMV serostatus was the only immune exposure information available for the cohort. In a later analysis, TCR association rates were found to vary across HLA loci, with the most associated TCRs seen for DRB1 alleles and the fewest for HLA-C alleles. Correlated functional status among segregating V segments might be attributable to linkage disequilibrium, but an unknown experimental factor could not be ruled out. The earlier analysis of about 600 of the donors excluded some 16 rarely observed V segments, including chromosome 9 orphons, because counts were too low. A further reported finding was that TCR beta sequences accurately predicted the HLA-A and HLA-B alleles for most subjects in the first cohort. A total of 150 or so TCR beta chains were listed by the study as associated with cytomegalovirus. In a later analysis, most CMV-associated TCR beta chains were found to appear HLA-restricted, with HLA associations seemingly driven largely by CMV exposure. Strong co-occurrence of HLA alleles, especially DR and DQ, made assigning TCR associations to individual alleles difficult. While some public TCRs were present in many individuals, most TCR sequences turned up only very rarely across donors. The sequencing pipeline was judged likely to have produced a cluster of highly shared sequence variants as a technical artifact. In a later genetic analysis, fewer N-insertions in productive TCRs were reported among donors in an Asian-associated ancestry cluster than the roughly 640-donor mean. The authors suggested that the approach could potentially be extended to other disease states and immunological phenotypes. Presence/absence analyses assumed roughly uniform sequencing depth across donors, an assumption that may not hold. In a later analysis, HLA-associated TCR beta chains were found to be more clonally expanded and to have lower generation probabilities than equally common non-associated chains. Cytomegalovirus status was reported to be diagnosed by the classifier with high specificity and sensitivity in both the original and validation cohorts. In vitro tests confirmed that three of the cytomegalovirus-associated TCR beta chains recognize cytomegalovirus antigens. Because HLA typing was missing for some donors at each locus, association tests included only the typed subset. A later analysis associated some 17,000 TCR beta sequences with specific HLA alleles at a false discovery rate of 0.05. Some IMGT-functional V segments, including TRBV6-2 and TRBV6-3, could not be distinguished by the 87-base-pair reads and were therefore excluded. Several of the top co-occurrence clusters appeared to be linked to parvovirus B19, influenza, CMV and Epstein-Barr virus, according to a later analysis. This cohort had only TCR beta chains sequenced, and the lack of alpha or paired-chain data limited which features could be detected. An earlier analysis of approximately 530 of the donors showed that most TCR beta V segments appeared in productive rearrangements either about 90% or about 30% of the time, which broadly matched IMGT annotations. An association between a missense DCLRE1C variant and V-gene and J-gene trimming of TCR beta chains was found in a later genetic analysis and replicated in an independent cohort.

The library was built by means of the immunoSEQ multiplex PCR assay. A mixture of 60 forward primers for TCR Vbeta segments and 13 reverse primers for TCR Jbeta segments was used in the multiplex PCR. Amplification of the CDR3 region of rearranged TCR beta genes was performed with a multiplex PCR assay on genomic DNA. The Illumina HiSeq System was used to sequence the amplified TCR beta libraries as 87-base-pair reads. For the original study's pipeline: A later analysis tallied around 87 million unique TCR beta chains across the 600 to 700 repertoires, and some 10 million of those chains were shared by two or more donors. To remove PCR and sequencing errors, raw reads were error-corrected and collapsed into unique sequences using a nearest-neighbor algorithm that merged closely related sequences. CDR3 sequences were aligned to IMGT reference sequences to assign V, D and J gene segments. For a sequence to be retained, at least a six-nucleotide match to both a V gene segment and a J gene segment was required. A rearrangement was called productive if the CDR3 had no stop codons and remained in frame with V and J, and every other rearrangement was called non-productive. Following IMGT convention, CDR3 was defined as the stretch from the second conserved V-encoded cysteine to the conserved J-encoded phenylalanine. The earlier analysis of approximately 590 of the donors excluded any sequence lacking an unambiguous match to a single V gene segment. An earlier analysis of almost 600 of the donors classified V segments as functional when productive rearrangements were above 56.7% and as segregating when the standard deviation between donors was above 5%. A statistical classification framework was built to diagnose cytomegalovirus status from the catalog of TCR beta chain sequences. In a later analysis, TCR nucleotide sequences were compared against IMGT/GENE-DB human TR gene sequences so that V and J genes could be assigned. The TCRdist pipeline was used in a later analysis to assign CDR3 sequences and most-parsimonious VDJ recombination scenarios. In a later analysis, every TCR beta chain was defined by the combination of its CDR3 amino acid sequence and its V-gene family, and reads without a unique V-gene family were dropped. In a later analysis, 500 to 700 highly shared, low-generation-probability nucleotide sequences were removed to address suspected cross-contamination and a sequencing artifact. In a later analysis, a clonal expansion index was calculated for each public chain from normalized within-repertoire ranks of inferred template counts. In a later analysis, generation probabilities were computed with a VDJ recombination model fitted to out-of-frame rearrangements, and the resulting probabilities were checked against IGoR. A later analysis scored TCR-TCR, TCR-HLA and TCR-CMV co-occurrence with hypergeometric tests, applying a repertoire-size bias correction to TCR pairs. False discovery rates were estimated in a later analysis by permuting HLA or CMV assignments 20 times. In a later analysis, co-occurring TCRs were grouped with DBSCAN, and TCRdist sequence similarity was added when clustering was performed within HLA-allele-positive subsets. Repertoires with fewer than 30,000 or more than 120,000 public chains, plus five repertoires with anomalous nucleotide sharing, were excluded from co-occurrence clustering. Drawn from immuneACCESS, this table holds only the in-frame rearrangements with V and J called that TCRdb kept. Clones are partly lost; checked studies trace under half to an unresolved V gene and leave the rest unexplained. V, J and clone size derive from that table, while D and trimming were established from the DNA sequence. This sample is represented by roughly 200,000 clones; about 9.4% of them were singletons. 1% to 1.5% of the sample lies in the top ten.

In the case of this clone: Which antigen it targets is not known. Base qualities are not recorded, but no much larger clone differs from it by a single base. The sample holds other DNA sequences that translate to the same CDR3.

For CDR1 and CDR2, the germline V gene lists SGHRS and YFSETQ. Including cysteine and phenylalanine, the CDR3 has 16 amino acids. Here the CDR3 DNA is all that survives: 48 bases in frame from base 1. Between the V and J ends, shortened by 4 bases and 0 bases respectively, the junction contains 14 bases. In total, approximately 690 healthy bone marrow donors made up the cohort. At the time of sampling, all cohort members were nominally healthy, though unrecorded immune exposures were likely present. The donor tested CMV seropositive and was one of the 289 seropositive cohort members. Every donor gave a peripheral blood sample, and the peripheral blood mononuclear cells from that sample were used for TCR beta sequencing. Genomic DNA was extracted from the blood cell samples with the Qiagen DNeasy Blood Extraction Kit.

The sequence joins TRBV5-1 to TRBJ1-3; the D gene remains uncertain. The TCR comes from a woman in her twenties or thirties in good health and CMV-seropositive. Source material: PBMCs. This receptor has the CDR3 CASSLRASGSGNTIYF. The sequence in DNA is TGCGCCAGCAGCCTACGAGCCTCCGGCTCTGGAAACACCATATATTTT.